The clone carrying this TCR beta chain appeared once. The data were obtained in a study of blood T cells in healthy people across ages. PCR was performed a second time for roughly 7 to 11 cycles using a sample-barcoded 5' primer and a J-beta primer mix. Each CDR3 protein is one row after TCRdb ran MiXCR on the 5' RACE reads. The sample records hundreds of thousands of distinct CDR3 sequences, around 62% being singletons. Germline loops: CDR1 SGHTA, CDR2 FQGNSA. With 2 bases removed from V and 5 bases from J, the gap between germline ends came to 18 bases. This CDR3 contains 16 residues. The specimen was blood. J is TRBJ1-1 and V is TRBV7-2; no definite D call. This clonotype originated in a man aged 25 to 40 in good health. In nucleotides, the CDR3 is TGTGCCAGCAGCTTAAAACCTGGAGTAAGCGGGACTGAAGCTTTCTTT. This encodes CASSLKPGVSGTEAFF.